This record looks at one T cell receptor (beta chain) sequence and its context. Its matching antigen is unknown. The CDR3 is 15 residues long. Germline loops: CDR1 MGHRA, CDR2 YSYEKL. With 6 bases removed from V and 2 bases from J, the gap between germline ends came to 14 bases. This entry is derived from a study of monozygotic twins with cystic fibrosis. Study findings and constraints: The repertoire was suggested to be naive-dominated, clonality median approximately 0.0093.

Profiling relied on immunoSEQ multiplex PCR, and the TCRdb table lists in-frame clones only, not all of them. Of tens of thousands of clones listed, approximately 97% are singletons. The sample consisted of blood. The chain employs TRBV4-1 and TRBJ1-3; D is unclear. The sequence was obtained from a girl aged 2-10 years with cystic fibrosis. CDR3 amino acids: CASRLSGEAGNTIYF. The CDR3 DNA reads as TGCGCCAGCAGGTTATCCGGGGAGGCTGGAAACACCATATATTTT.